Included here is one TCR beta chain sequence, with context. Naive CD8 cells were CD45RO-negative, positively selected for CCR7, excluding terminally differentiated effector memory CD45RA+ cells. The sample originates from a study of shared clonotypes between healthy human individuals. The CDR3 sequence is 15 residues long. Trimming removed 3 bases at V and 0 bases at J, with 9 bases between. CDR1 and CDR2 from the germline V gene are WNHNN and SYGVQD (reference sequence). Genomic DNA from each subset was divided evenly over several immunoSEQ plates. Produced via immunoSEQ multiplex PCR; TCRdb's table is partial and in-frame only. This sample has 2 million or so clones, with less than 95% found just once.

The sequencing sample was made of naive CD8+ T cells sorted from blood. The source is a man between 18 and 35 years old in good health. The rearrangement joins TRBV10-1 to TRBJ2-1; tentatively, D is TRBD2 (5 bases). DNA of the CDR3: TGCGCCAGCAGTGAAGATAGCGACTCCTACAATGAGCAGTTCTTC. Protein sequence: CASSEDSDSYNEQFF.